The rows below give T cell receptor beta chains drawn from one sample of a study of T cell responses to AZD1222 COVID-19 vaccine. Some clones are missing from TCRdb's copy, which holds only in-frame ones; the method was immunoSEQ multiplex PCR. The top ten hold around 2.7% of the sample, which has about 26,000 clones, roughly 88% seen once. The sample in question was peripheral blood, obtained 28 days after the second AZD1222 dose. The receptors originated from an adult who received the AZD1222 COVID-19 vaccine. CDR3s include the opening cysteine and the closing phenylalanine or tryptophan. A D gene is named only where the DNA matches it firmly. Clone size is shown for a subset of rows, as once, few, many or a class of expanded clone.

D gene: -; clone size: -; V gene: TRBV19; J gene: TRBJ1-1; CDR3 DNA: TGTGCCAGTAGTCCCGATCGGACGTCTGAAGCTTTCTTT; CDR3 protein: CASSPDRTSEAFF
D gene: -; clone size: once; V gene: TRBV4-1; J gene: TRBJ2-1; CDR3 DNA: TGCGCCAGCAGCCAAGGGGGGGTATCCTACAATGAGCAGTTCTTC; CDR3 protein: CASSQGGVSYNEQFF
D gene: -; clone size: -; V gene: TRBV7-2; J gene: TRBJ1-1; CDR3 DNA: TGTGCCAGCAGCCAGGAAGTCACTGAAGCTTTCTTT; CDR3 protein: CASSQEVTEAFF
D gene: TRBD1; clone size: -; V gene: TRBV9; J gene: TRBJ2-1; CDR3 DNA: TGTGCCAGCAGCCCGAGCACGACAGGGGCAACCTACAATGAGCAGTTCTTC; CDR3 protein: CASSPSTTGATYNEQFF
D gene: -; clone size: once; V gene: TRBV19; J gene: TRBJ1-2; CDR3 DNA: TGTGCCAGTACCATCGGGGGGGCCTATGGCTACACCTTC; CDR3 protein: CASTIGGAYGYTF
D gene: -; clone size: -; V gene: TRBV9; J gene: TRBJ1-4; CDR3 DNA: TGTGCCAGCAGCGGCGACTCGACCTGGGGTGAAAAACTGTTTTTT; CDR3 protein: CASSGDSTWGEKLFF
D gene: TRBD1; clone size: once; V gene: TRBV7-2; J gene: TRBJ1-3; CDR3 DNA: TGTGCCAGCAGCCTTTCGACAGGGGAAGGAAACACCATATATTTT; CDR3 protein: CASSLSTGEGNTIYF
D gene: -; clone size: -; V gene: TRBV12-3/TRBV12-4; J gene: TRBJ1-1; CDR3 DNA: TGTGCCAGCAAATCGGATTGGGGGATTGAAGCTTTCTTT; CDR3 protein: CASKSDWGIEAFF
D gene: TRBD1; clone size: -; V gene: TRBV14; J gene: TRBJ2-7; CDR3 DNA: TGTGCCAGCAGCCAAAACAGGGGGTCCTACGAGCAGTACTTC; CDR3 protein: CASSQNRGSYEQYF
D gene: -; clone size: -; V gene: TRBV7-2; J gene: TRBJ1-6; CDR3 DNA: TGTGCCAGCAGCTTAGTGGGTGGCGGCAATTCACCCCTCCACTTT; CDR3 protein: CASSLVGGGNSPLHF
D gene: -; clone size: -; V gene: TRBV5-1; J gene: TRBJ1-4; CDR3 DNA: TGCGCCAGCAGCTTGTTGAGGGCGACTAATGAAAAACTGTTTTTT; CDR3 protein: CASSLLRATNEKLFF
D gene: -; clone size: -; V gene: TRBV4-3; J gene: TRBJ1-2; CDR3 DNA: TGCGCCCGCCACGGGCTGCCCAACTATGGCTACACCTTC; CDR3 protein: CARHGLPNYGYTF
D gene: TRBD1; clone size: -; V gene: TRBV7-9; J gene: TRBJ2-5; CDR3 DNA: TGTGCCAGCAGCTTAGTAGGGACAGACCAAGAGACCCAGTACTTC; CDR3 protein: CASSLVGTDQETQYF
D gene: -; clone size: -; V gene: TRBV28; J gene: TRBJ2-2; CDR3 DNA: TGTGCCAGCAGTTTAGGGACACGGACCGGGGAGCTGTTTTTT; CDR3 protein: CASSLGTRTGELFF
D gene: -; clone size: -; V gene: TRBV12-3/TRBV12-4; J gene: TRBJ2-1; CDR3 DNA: TGTGCCAGCAGTTTTACAGAATACAATGAGCAGTTCTTC; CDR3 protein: CASSFTEYNEQFF
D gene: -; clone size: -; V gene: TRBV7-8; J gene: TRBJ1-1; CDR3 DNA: TGTGCCAGCAGCTTACAGTCAGTGAACACTGAAGCTTTCTTT; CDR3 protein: CASSLQSVNTEAFF
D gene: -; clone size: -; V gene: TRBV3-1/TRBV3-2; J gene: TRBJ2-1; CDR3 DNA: TGTGCCAGCAGCCAAGAGGACAGACTCTCCTACAATGAGCAGTTCTTC; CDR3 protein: CASSQEDRLSYNEQFF
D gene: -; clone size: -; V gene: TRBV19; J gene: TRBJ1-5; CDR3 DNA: TGTGCCAGTAGTATAGGGCAGGGATCGACCCAGCATTTT; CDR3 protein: CASSIGQGSTQHF